This TCR beta chain is from a study of T-cell reconstitution after alpha-beta-depleted transplantation in children. V was pared by 7 bases and J by 5 bases, with 18 bases between. The CDR3 contains 15 residues. Using unique molecular identifiers, the investigators prepared the TCRbeta library. TCRdb fed the PCR reads into MiXCR, producing one record per CDR3 protein. The sample lists roughly 500,000 distinct CDR3 sequences, approximately 12% occurring once. The receptor comes from a human donor who donated a stem cell graft to a child with combined immunodeficiency. The sample here was PBMCs from the stem cell graft donor, taken from the stem cell graft. This chain links TRBV12-3 or TRBV12-4 with TRBJ2-1; tentatively, D is TRBD1 (6 bases). Here the CDR3 reads CASNLARDTDNEQFF. The CDR3 nucleotides read TGTGCCAGCAACTTAGCCCGGGACACAGACAATGAGCAGTTCTTC.